The clone carrying this T cell receptor beta chain was observed a few times. Antigen unknown. This specimen comes from a study of T-cell reconstitution after alpha-beta-depleted transplantation in children. Study results and limitations: T-cell counts and diversity at one year post-transplant came mainly from newly produced T cells.

The TCRbeta library was prepared with unique molecular identifiers. TCRdb passed the PCR reads through MiXCR, listing each CDR3 protein once. The table lists fewer than 500,000 distinct CDR3 sequences, approximately 41% of them singletons, with roughly 27% in the top ten. The CDR3 is 15 residues long. In germline, CDR1 is ENHRY, CDR2 SYGVKD. The V segment lost 8 bases and the J segment 6 bases; nucleotides outside the gene matches: 11. V is TRBV10-3 and J is TRBJ2-1, with 9 bases lining up with TRBD2. This TCR was sampled from a girl aged 2-10 years with aplastic anemia, due to receive a stem cell transplant. The input for sequencing was PBMCs, taken before TCRalphabeta/CD19-depleted stem cell transplant. In DNA form, the CDR3 reads TGTGCCATCGGTGGCGGGAGGGCCGGGAGCAATGAGCAGTTCTTC. Protein: CAIGGGRAGSNEQFF.